Below are 9 T cell receptor beta chains sequenced from a single sample in a study of immune evolution from preneoplasia to lung adenocarcinoma. The assay was immunoSEQ multiplex PCR, and TCRdb's table has in-frame clones only and misses some. Among under 10,000 clones listed, roughly 80% were seen once. The sample taken for sequencing was FFPE minimally invasive lung adenocarcinoma tissue. Receptor source: a person in their 70s with lung adenocarcinoma.

The rearrangement joins TRBV5-4 to TRBJ2-1; a weak D match, TRBD1 (6 bases). Germline-derived CDR1 and CDR2 are SGHNT and YYREEE (reference sequence). The germline V and J ends were trimmed by 0 bases and 10 bases, with 17 bases remaining between them. The CDR3 loop spans 15 amino acids. CDR3 loop: CASSLDRDTTWEQFF. Here the CDR3 DNA reads TGTGCCAGCAGCTTGGACCGGGACACCACGTGGGAGCAGTTCTTC.

This clone was detected only once. The chain has TRBV2 and TRBJ2-7; TRBD2 agrees at 11 bases. The CDR3 consists of 16 residues. V was clipped by 7 bases and J by 2 bases; unmatched bases: 10. Germline-derived CDR1 and CDR2 are SNHLY and FYNNEI. CDR3 sequence reads: CASIRPGTSGPYEQYF. The CDR3 DNA reads as TGTGCCAGCATTCGTCCAGGGACTAGCGGACCCTACGAGCAGTACTTC.

CDR3 sequence reads: CASSLTLRAYNEQFF. The CDR3 nucleotides are TGTGCCAGCAGCTTGACTCTGCGGGCGTACAATGAGCAGTTCTTC. The chain couples TRBV5-6 to TRBJ2-1; D perhaps matches TRBD2 (5 bases). V lost 1 base to trimming and J lost 4 bases, with 12 bases between them. The germline V gene encodes CDR1 SGHDT and CDR2 YYEEEE. This CDR3 is built from 15 residues.

This chain links TRBV6-1 with TRBJ2-2; 9 bases are shared with TRBD1. CDR1 is MNHNS, CDR2 SASEGT, per germline. The CDR3 runs to 16 residues. The junction had 8 bases not matched to a gene; V was cut back by 2 bases and J by 7 bases. CDR3 DNA sequence: TGTGCCAGCAGTGAATTTTGGACAGGGGTAGGCGGGGAGCTGTTTTTT. Its protein product is CASSEFWTGVGGELFF.

This clone showed up just once. The rearrangement links TRBV7-8 to TRBJ2-1; TRBD1 might be the D (5 bases). Germline V gene data show CDR1 as SGHVS and CDR2 as FQNEAQ. Trimming pared 5 bases from V and 4 bases from J, leaving 18 bases between. The CDR3 totals 16 residues. For the CDR3, the DNA is TGTGCCAGCAGCCGAGCAGCAGGGTCCTTGTACAATGAGCAGTTCTTC. It is translated as CASSRAAGSLYNEQFF.

V is TRBV28 and J is TRBJ2-2; D remains ambiguous. Per the germline V gene, CDR1 is MDHEN and CDR2 is SYDVKM. This CDR3 comprises 15 residues. The V and J ends lost 2 bases and 2 bases respectively, with 9 bases between them. The CDR3 sequence: CASSLGQVNTGELFF. CDR3 DNA sequence: TGTGCCAGCAGTTTAGGGCAGGTTAACACCGGGGAGCTGTTTTTT.

The V gene is TRBV4-1, the J gene TRBJ2-7; perhaps D is TRBD1 or TRBD2 (6 bases each). The CDR3 sequence is 18 residues long. The germline V gene has CDR1 MGHRA and CDR2 YSYEKL. With 4 bases removed from V and 3 bases from J, the gap between germline ends came to 25 bases. As DNA, the CDR3 is TGCGCCAGCAGCCTCAAGGCACCGCGGGACACCGGCTTCTACGAGCAGTACTTC. Amino acid sequence: CASSLKAPRDTGFYEQYF.

The genes are TRBV5-1 and TRBJ2-3; D may be TRBD2 (6 bases). Trimming removed 4 bases from V and 5 bases from J, with 14 bases in between. The V gene's germline CDR1 is SGHRS and CDR2 YFSETQ. CDR3 length: 14 amino acids. This chain's CDR3 is CASSQGGVGDTQYF. CDR3 nucleotides: TGCGCCAGCAGCCAGGGAGGTGTTGGAGATACGCAGTATTTT.

The chain has TRBV9 and TRBJ2-5; 8 bases are shared with TRBD1. The CDR3 extends over 16 amino acids. With V trimmed by 3 bases and J by 4 bases, 11 bases remained unmatched. The V gene's germline CDR1 is SGDLS and CDR2 YYNGEE. The CDR3 DNA reads TGTGCCAGCAGCGAGGGACAGGCAGGTTGGGGAGAGACCCAGTACTTC. Amino acid sequence: CASSEGQAGWGETQYF.